This TCR beta chain was captured by sequencing in a study of early T cells in non-severe SARS-CoV-2 infection (dated by TCRdb to the early 2020s). Regarding the study in general: Bulk RNA from unsorted whole blood was used for TCR sequencing, so alpha and beta chains could not be paired. Broader findings and caveats from the paper: VDJdb matching was skewed toward anti-spike CD8 responses and likely underestimated virus-specific expansions, missing private and CD4 specificities.

The study was a case-control design nested within a healthcare worker cohort in London, UK, with weekly nasopharyngeal swab PCR tests and blood sampling. Healthcare workers were recruited between 23 and 31 March 2020, during the week of the UK lockdown, and were followed weekly for up to about 15 weeks. The library was made by 5' RACE. The sequencer listed for this sample is NextSeq 500. Unique molecular identifiers were attached to individual cDNA molecules in the TCR library protocol so that sequencing error and PCR bias could be corrected. Both TCR alpha and beta chains were sequenced, and tight co-correlation was observed between alpha and beta sequence abundances in each sample. The authors processed their data as follows. V gene, J gene and CDR3 annotation of TCR sequences was performed with Decombinator V4. Expanded TCRs were defined as changing significantly between any two time points under a Poisson model with p below 0.0001. TCR abundances were normalised to the total number of TCRs sequenced in each sample and reported as counts per million. TRAV1-2 paired with TRAJ12, TRAJ20 or TRAJ33 defined MAIT TCRs, while TRAV10 paired with TRAJ18 defined iNKT TCRs. A search of VDJdb, accessed on 1 November 2021, was run for TCRs annotated to CMV, EBV and SARS-CoV-2, with TCRs annotated for multiple antigens excluded. The public reads were reanalyzed by TCRdb: fastp trimming at Q25, MiXCR alignment, in-frame beta chains only. Rows with one shared CDR3 protein collapse into an entry with the most common genes and DNA. The V and J calls follow TCRdb's processing rather than the paper's. This sample is represented by tens of thousands of distinct CDR3 sequences; 7.5% to 9% of them were singletons. Under 4.5% of the sample rests with the top ten.

The CDR3 measures 15 amino acids from cysteine to phenylalanine. CDR3 DNA only is kept here, 45 bases in frame from base 1. Sequences WSHSY (CDR1) and SAAADI (CDR2) are obtained from the germline V gene. Cut back by 1 base and 5 bases, the V and J ends lie 15 bases apart. On this clonotype itself: Its target antigen remains unknown. Per-base qualities were not stored, and no clone one base away is much larger.

This receptor was taken from an adult who was a healthcare worker with PCR-confirmed SARS-CoV-2 infection or an uninfected control (not recorded which). The starting material was whole blood, obtained at baseline. The sequence is built from TRBV10-2 and TRBJ2-7; the D segment could be TRBD1, given 6 matching bases. The CDR3 is CASSEFATGIDEQYF. Here is the DNA: TGCGCCAGCAGTGAGTTCGCCACAGGGATCGACGAGCAGTACTTC.